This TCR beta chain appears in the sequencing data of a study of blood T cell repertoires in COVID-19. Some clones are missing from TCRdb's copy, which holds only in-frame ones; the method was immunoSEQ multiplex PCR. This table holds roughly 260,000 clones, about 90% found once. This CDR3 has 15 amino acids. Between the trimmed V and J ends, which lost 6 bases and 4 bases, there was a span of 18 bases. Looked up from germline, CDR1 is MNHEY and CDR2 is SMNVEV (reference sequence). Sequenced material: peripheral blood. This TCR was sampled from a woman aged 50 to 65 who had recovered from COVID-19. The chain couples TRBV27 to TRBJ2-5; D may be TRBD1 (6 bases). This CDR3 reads CASSRSWGHPETQYF. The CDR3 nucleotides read TGTGCCAGCAGCCGTAGTTGGGGGCATCCAGAGACCCAGTACTTC.